This T cell receptor (beta chain) was identified in a study of T cell repertoires in cytomegalovirus infection. In the study overall: A matching HLA type, together with CMV infection, was signaled by public TCR beta signatures. General study findings and limits: Public TCR beta family frequency separated CMV-and-HLA carriers, including in an independent cohort. There were HLA-C-restricted CMV-specific TCR beta clonotypes dominating the ex vivo response.

A note on this clonotype: Antigen specificity is unknown. This may be a read error: a much more frequent sequence differs by one nucleotide.

Trimming took 4 bases from V and 7 from J, leaving 17 bases between them. Germline CDR1 SGHTA, CDR2 FQGNSA. The CDR3 loop spans 16 amino acids. A single record per CDR3 protein comes from TCRdb applying MiXCR to the reads. The sample shows 310,000 or so distinct CDR3 sequences, about 25% of them seen only once. The sequenced material came from PBMCs. The TCR was taken from a human donor in good health (CMV status not recorded). Some clones in this sample may be carry-over from other donors' samples. The chain uses TRBV7-2 and TRBJ1-6, with a tentative D call TRBD1 (5 bases). CDR3 amino acids: CASSYPGHLGNSPLHF. The CDR3 DNA is TGTGCCAGCAGCTACCCAGGACATCTTGGGAATTCACCCCTCCACTTT.